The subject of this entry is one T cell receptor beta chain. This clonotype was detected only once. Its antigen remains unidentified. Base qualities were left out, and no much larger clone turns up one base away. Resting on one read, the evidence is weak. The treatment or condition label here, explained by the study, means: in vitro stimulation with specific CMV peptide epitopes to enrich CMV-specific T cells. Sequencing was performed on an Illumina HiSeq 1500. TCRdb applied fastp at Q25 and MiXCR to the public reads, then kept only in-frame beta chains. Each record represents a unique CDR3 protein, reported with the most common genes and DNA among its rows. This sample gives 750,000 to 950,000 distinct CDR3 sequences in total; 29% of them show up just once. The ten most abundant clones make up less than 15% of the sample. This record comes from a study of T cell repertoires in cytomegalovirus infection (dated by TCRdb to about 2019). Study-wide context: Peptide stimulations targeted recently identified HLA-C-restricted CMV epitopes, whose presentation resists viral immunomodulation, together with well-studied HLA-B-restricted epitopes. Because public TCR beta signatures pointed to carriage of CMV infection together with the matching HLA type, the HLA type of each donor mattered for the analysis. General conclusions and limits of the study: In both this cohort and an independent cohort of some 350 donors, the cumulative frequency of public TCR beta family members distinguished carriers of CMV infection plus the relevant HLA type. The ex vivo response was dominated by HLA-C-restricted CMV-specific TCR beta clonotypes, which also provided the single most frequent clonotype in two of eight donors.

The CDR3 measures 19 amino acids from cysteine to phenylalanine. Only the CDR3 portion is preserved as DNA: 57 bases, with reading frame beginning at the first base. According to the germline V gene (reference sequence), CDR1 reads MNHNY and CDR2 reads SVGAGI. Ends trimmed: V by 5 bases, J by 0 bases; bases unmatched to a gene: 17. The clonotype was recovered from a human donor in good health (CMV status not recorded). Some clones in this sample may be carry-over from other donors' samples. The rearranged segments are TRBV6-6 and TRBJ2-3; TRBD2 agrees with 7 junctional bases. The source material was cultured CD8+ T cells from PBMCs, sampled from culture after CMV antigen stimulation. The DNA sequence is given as TGTGCCAGCAGTCATACGCCGGGACTACCTTCTCGTAGCACAGATACGCAGTATTTT. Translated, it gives CASSHTPGLPSRSTDTQYF.